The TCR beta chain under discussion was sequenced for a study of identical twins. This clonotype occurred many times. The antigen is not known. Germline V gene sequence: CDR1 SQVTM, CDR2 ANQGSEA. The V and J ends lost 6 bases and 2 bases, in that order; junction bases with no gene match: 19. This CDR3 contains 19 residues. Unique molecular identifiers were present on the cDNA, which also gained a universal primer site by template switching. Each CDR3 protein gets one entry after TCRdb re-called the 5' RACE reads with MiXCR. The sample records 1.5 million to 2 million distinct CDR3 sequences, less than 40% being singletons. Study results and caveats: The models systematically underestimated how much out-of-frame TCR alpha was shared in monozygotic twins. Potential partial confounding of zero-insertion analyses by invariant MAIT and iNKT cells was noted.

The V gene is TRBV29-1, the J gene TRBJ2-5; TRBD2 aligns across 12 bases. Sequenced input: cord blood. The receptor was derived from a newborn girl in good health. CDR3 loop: CSVDRLAGEVATAQETQYF. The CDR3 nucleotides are TGCAGCGTCGATCGACTAGCGGGAGAAGTAGCTACGGCTCAAGAGACCCAGTACTTC.